These 17 T cell receptor beta chains originate from one sample sequenced in a study of radiation and T cells in renal cell carcinoma. Profiled with immunoSEQ multiplex PCR; TCRdb holds only in-frame clones, not every one. The sample records some 130,000 clones, 75% to 90% being singletons. Time point in this sample: blood 2 weeks post-SBRT. Treatment in this sample: 15 Gy SBRT to primary tumor, nephrectomy 4 weeks later. The source material was blood, sampled from a patient whose treatment included radiotherapy and nephrectomy. The receptors were gathered from a woman in her sixties with renal cell carcinoma.

The V gene is TRBV19, the J gene TRBJ1-1; the D gene is possibly TRBD1 (6 bases). This CDR3 comprises 15 residues. V lost 5 bases and J lost 4, with 17 bases in between. Germline-derived CDR1 and CDR2 are LNHDA and SQIVND (reference sequence). The CDR3 protein is CASSQDGTLRTEAFF. The CDR3 region has the DNA TGTGCCAGTAGTCAAGATGGGACACTTCGCACTGAAGCTTTCTTT.

The count of this clone is one. This chain uses TRBV18 with TRBJ1-1; weak D call: TRBD1 (5 bases). V was pared by 2 bases and J by 0 bases, with 10 bases between. The CDR3 is 15 residues long. Germline CDR1 reads KGHSH; CDR2 reads LQKENI. CDR3: CASSPWGNMNTEAFF. CDR3 sequence (DNA): TGTGCCAGCTCACCATGGGGGAACATGAACACTGAAGCTTTCTTT.

The chain links TRBV28 to TRBJ1-1; TRBD1 aligns across 11 bases. The CDR3 runs to 15 residues. The germline V gene has CDR1 MDHEN and CDR2 SYDVKM. The J segment lost 7 bases and the V segment lost 6 bases, leaving 10 bases of the junction unmatched. CDR3 sequence: CASSPPGQGDVEAFF. The DNA of the CDR3 is TGTGCCAGCAGCCCCCCGGGACAGGGGGATGTTGAAGCTTTCTTT.

A single count supports this clone. The CDR3, as DNA: TGTGCTAGGCCAAGCTTCCTGGGACAGCAAGAGACCCAGTACTTC. It specifies CARPSFLGQQETQYF. The V call is TRBV12-5, the J call TRBJ2-5, with 7 bases identical to TRBD1. Germline V CDR1 and CDR2: LGHNT, FRNRAP. V trimming: 9 bases; J trimming: 2 bases; junction bases outside the gene matches: 12. The CDR3 totals 15 residues. Supplemented by reference TRBV12-5 and TRBJ2-5, the full variable domain reads DARVTQTPRHKVTEMGQEVTMRCQPILGHNTVFWYRQTMMQGLELLAYFRNRAPLDDSGMPKDRFSAEMPDATLATLKIQPSEPRDSAVYFCARPSFLGQQETQYFGPGTRLLVL.

This chain links TRBV5-8 with TRBJ1-1; tentatively, D is TRBD1 (5 bases). Trimming shortened V by 1 base and J by 1 base, and 14 bases separated the two germline ends. Germline CDR1 is SGHTS and CDR2 is YDEGEE. The length of the CDR3 is 16 residues. The CDR3 loop reads CASSLRGGGGNTEAFF. The CDR3 coding sequence is TGTGCCAGCAGCTTGAGGGGTGGAGGAGGGAACACTGAAGCTTTCTTT.

The chain has TRBV5-1 and TRBJ2-3, with 7 nucleotides matching TRBD2. This CDR3 is 16 amino acids long. The V segment lost 4 bases and the J segment 1 base; nucleotides outside the gene matches: 9. From germline, CDR1 is SGHRS and CDR2 YFSETQ. The CDR3 region is CASSLPWGGGTDTQYF. The CDR3 DNA reads TGCGCCAGCAGCCTGCCCTGGGGGGGTGGCACAGATACGCAGTATTTT.

This clone has only one observation. V usage is TRBV6-1 and J usage is TRBJ1-1; no definite D call. The CDR3 totals 15 residues. Germline-derived CDR1 and CDR2 are MNHNS and SASEGT. V lost 3 bases, J lost 7 bases, and 18 bases lay in between. The CDR3 sequence is CASSEVGRRGDEAFF. CDR3 bases: TGTGCCAGCAGTGAGGTCGGACGGAGAGGTGATGAAGCTTTCTTT.

The genes are TRBV5-1 and TRBJ2-3; 10 bases match TRBD1. Trimming removed 4 bases from V and 4 bases from J; junction bases left unmatched: 9. This CDR3 spans 16 amino acids. Per germline, CDR1 SGHRS and CDR2 YFSETQ. The CDR3 reads CASSRGQGGLADTQYF. The CDR3 coding sequence is TGCGCCAGCAGCCGCGGACAGGGGGGTTTAGCAGATACGCAGTATTTT.

V usage is TRBV6-5 and J usage is TRBJ2-3; possibly TRBD1 for D (6 bases). The germline V and J ends were trimmed by 5 bases and 2 bases, with 11 bases remaining between them. Germline-derived CDR1 and CDR2 are MNHEY and SVGAGI. The CDR3 consists of 14 residues. CDR3 loop: CASSLQGNTDTQYF. The DNA for the CDR3 is TGTGCCAGCAGTCTACAGGGTAACACAGATACGCAGTATTTT.

This chain uses TRBV28 with TRBJ1-3; D possibly corresponds to TRBD1 (5 bases). With 6 bases removed from V and 0 bases from J, the gap between germline ends came to 12 bases. The CDR3 sequence is 15 residues long. The V gene's germline CDR1 is MDHEN and CDR2 SYDVKM. The CDR3 DNA follows: TGTGCCAGCAGGGTGGACATGAACTCTGGAAACACCATATATTTT. It yields the protein CASRVDMNSGNTIYF.

The chain links TRBV19 to TRBJ1-2; D uncertain. CDR3 length: 13 amino acids. Germline CDR1 LNHDA, CDR2 SQIVND (reference sequence). Trimming removed 6 bases at V and 8 bases at J, with 16 bases between. The CDR3: CASSAEGSRGYTF. The CDR3 nucleotides read TGTGCCAGTAGCGCAGAGGGATCTCGGGGCTACACCTTC. The full variable domain, in which reference TRBV19 and TRBJ1-2 provide the parts outside the CDR3, is DGGITQSPKYLFRKEGQNVTLSCEQNLNHDAMYWYRQDPGQGLRLIYYSQIVNDFQKGDIAEGYSVSREKKESFPLTVTSAQKNPTAFYLCASSAEGSRGYTFGSGTRLTVV.

A word on this clone: An end of the junction differs from the germline gene, which may be a read error. The chain is built from TRBV6-5 and TRBJ1-4, with 9 bases identical to TRBD1. The CDR3 runs 15 residues. Germline lookup yields CDR1 MNHEY and CDR2 SVGAGI. The CDR3, as DNA: TGTGCCAGCAGCTACTGGGGACAGGGTAATGAAAAACTGTTTTTT. This encodes CASSYWGQGNEKLFF.

In nucleotides, the CDR3 is TGTGCCAGCAGCCGTGGACTAGCGGGTGAGCAGTACTTC. Its translation is CASSRGLAGEQYF. V is TRBV6-6 and J is TRBJ2-7, with TRBD2 matching over 11 bases. This CDR3 has 13 residues. The germline gives CDR1 MNHNY, CDR2 SVGAGI (reference sequence). J gave up 7 bases and V 6 bases, and 5 bases lay outside the gene matches.

This chain links TRBV29-1 with TRBJ2-1; 9 positions agree with TRBD1. CDR1 SQVTM and CDR2 ANQGSEA come from the germline V gene. Unmatched junction bases numbered 1, after V lost 2 bases and J lost 2 bases. CDR3 length: 14 amino acids. CDR3 region: CSVERDRAYNEQFF. CDR3 DNA sequence: TGCAGCGTTGAACGGGACAGGGCCTACAATGAGCAGTTCTTC.

The rearrangement links TRBV2 to TRBJ1-3, with D unresolved. The V and J ends lost 3 bases and 4 bases respectively, with 7 bases between them. This CDR3 is 13 amino acids long. Germline V lookup: CDR1 SNHLY, CDR2 FYNNEI. Written as DNA, the CDR3 is TGTGCCAGCAGTGATGCGGGGGGAAACACCATATATTTT. This codes for CASSDAGGNTIYF.

This chain joins TRBV30 and TRBJ1-1; D is perhaps TRBD1 (6 bases). The germline V gene has CDR1 GTSNPN and CDR2 SVGIG (reference sequence). Trimming took off 5 bases at V and 1 base at J, with 8 bases between the two ends. This CDR3 is built from 12 residues. The CDR3 protein is CAWARGNTEAFF. For the CDR3, the DNA is TGTGCCTGGGCCAGGGGGAACACTGAAGCTTTCTTT.

This rearrangement joins TRBV10-2 to TRBJ1-3; 7 bases line up with TRBD1. The CDR3 has 13 residues. Trimming at V came to 6 bases and at J to 11 bases, leaving 10 bases not matched to a gene. Germline CDR1 and CDR2: WSHSY and SAAADI. The CDR3 nucleotides are TGCGCCAGCAGAGGGGGACAGCTATTCCCCATATATTTT. As protein: CASRGGQLFPIYF.